Listed here is a single T cell receptor (beta chain). Every ophthalmopathy donor presented moderate-to-severe activity, CAS ≥3, NOSPECS ≥4 and duration under 3 months. Physicians reached a diagnosis by relying on clinical symptoms, serum thyroxine, TRAb, thyroid ultrasound and orbital computed tomography. A roughly 10 ml volume of fresh peripheral blood provided the PBMCs. These data belong to a study of Graves' ophthalmopathy and Graves' hyperthyroidism. About the research overall: Peripheral blood was gathered at the point of initial diagnosis, before any treatment started.

Amplified material comprised TCR beta CDR3 regions derived from RNA transcripts. The workflow started with a first-round RT-PCR run with HTBI primers and then moved on to a second-round multiplex PCR. TCRdb reprocessed the multiplex PCR reads with MiXCR, giving one entry per CDR3 protein. The table includes roughly 700,000 distinct CDR3 sequences, approximately 40% detected once. Per germline, CDR1 SQVTM and CDR2 ANQGSEA. The CDR3 contains 13 residues. Trimming removed 8 bases from V and 2 bases from J; junction bases left unmatched: 5. V gene TRBV29-1 combines with J gene TRBJ1-1, with 10 bases lining up with TRBD1. This receptor was taken from an adult man with Graves' ophthalmopathy. Material: peripheral blood. The CDR3 spells CSPRTGGNTEAFF. The CDR3, as DNA: TGCAGCCCCCGGACAGGGGGAAACACTGAAGCTTTCTTT.